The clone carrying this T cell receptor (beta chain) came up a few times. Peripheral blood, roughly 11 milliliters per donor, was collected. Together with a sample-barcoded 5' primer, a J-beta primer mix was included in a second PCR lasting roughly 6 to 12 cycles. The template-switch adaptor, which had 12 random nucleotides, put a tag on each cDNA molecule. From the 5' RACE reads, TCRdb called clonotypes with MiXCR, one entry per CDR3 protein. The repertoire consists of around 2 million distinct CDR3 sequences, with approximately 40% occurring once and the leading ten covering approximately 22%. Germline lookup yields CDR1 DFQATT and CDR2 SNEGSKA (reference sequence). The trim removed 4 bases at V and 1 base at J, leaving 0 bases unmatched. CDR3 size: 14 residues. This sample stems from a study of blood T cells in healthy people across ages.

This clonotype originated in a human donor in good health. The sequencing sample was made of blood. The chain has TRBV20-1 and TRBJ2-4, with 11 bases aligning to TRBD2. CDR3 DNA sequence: TGCAGTGCTACTAGCGGGGGGGCCAAAAACATTCAGTACTTC. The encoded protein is CSATSGGAKNIQYF.